This TCR beta chain was identified during a study of post-analysis software for immune sequencing data. Overall study findings and caveats: Controls significantly exceeded multiple sclerosis patients in normalized Chao1 diversity. With TRBV5-6, TRBV5-1 and TRBV20-1 included, about five TRBV segments were more frequent in patients than in controls.

Incorporated into the TCR beta cDNA libraries were unique molecular identifiers, which served to reduce PCR and sequencing biases. From the PCR reads, TCRdb called clonotypes with MiXCR, one entry per CDR3 protein. The sample holds some 800,000 distinct CDR3 sequences, about half seen once. Note on this clonotype: Its antigen remains unidentified.

Germline CDR1 and CDR2: ENHRY and SYGVKD. The CDR3 runs to 13 residues. V was shortened by 2 bases and J by 10 bases, with 12 bases between the two germline ends. This rearrangement joins TRBV10-3 to TRBJ2-1, with D unresolved. Sequencing input: blood. The receptor was isolated from a girl aged 10 to 17 with multiple sclerosis. The CDR3 DNA is TGTGCCATCAGTGAGATCACGGGCCCCGAGCAGTTCTTC. This encodes CAISEITGPEQFF.